The clone carrying this T cell receptor (beta chain) showed up just a few times. The antigen remains undetermined. The V end was cut by 4 bases, the J end by 4 bases, with 11 bases between. Germline CDR1 is SQVTM and CDR2 is ANQGSEA. The length of the CDR3 is 12 residues. It was with a sample-barcoded 5' primer and a J-beta primer mix that a second PCR of roughly 7 to 12 cycles was run. All samples gave at least 2.5 million CDR3-containing paired-end reads. TCRdb fed the 5' RACE reads into MiXCR, producing one record per CDR3 protein. The sample has approximately 940,000 distinct CDR3 sequences; roughly 50% are singletons. This sample stems from a study of blood T cells in healthy people across ages. Points from the study as a whole: The study found TCR beta diversity correlated strongly with naive T cell percentage.

Peripheral blood from each donor was collected in a volume of 9.5 to 10 milliliters. Total RNA amounts of at least 5.5 micrograms were extracted per sample. Specimen: blood. The sequence was collected from a young man in good health. The rearrangement joins TRBV29-1 to TRBJ2-7, with D perhaps matching TRBD1 (6 bases). This chain's CDR3 is CSVGRGGYEQYF. CDR3 in DNA: TGCAGCGTTGGCAGGGGCGGGTACGAGCAGTACTTC.